The rows below give T cell receptor beta chains drawn from one sample of a study of T cells after yellow fever vaccination. TCRdb fed the 5' RACE reads into MiXCR, producing one record per CDR3 protein. The sample gives more than 350,000 distinct CDR3 sequences, roughly 12% of which show up once; roughly 18% is in the top ten. This specimen was PBMCs, taken on the day of the first yellow fever vaccination. The source of these receptors is a young man who received the YFV17D yellow fever vaccine. CDR3s include the opening cysteine and the closing phenylalanine or tryptophan. A D gene is named only where the DNA matches it firmly. Clone size appears in some rows only: once, few, many, or a class for an expanded clone.

V gene	D gene	clone size	J gene	CDR3 DNA	CDR3 protein
TRBV19	.	.	TRBJ1-5	TGTGCCAGTAGTATCGGGTTTGGCAATCAGCCCCAGCATTTT	CASSIGFGNQPQHF
TRBV28	TRBD1	.	TRBJ1-6	TGTGCCAGCAGTCCGGGGGACAGGGTAAATTCACCCCTCCACTTT	CASSPGDRVNSPLHF
TRBV6-2/TRBV6-3	.	.	TRBJ2-6	TGTGCCAGCAGTTACCCATCCTTTACATTCAACGTCCTGACTTTC	CASSYPSFTFNVLTF
TRBV18	TRBD1	.	TRBJ2-3	TGTGCCAGCTCACTACAGGGGTGGGGCCCCACAGATACGCAGTATTTT	CASSLQGWGPTDTQYF
TRBV4-1	.	few	TRBJ1-5	TGCGCCAGCAGCCAAGACGGGGGTTATAGCAATCAGCCCCAGCATTTT	CASSQDGGYSNQPQHF
TRBV7-2	TRBD1	.	TRBJ2-7	TGTGCCAGCAGCACCGGGACAGGGCTCTACGAGCAGTACTTC	CASSTGTGLYEQYF
TRBV7-2	TRBD2	few	TRBJ2-7	TGTGCCAGCAGCTCAGCGGGGGGCCCCTCCTACGAGCAGTACTTC	CASSSAGGPSYEQYF
TRBV7-9	TRBD2	.	TRBJ2-5	TGTGCCAGCAGCTTAGCGTCTAGCGGGGGGCCCCAAGAGACCCAGTACTTC	CASSLASSGGPQETQYF
TRBV15	TRBD1	few	TRBJ1-2	TGTGCCACCAGCACCGGGACAGGGAGTTTCTCCGGCTACACCTTC	CATSTGTGSFSGYTF
TRBV7-8	TRBD1	.	TRBJ1-2	TGTGCCAGCAGCCTACAGGGGATCGACGGCTACACCTTC	CASSLQGIDGYTF
TRBV19	TRBD1	few	TRBJ1-5	TGTGCCAGTAGTATTCTCCTCTTGGCAGGGGGCCGATCGCCCCAGCATTTT	CASSILLLAGGRSPQHF
TRBV12-3/TRBV12-4	.	many	TRBJ2-3	TGTGCCAGCGGACCATCCACAGATACGCAGTATTTT	CASGPSTDTQYF
TRBV11-2	.	few	TRBJ2-3	TGTGCCAGCAGGAGGGTAAGGGCAGATACGCAGTATTTT	CASRRVRADTQYF
TRBV11-3	.	once	TRBJ2-1	TGTGCCAGCAGCCAAGGACAGGAGGGCTACAATGAGCAGTTCTTC	CASSQGQEGYNEQFF
TRBV10-3	TRBD1	.	TRBJ1-5	TGTGCCCACCAAGGGGGCGTGGATCAGCCCCAGCATTTT	CAHQGGVDQPQHF
TRBV7-2	.	.	TRBJ1-4	TGTGCCAGCAGCTTACGGGAATACAGCGAAAAACTGTTTTTT	CASSLREYSEKLFF
TRBV12-3/TRBV12-4	.	.	TRBJ1-3	TGTGCCAGCAGTTTACGGAGGGATGGAAACACCATATATTTT	CASSLRRDGNTIYF
TRBV14	.	.	TRBJ1-2	TGTGCCAGCAGCCTACTAATTTGGTCCTATGGCTACACCTTC	CASSLLIWSYGYTF
TRBV28	TRBD2	few	TRBJ2-1	TGTGCCACCCTGGATGGGGGGGGCTACAATGAGCAGTTCTTC	CATLDGGGYNEQFF
TRBV5-1	TRBD2	many	TRBJ2-1	TGCGCCAGCAGCTTGGTTAGCGGGGAGCAGTTCTTC	CASSLVSGEQFF
TRBV6-1	.	many	TRBJ1-2	TGTGCCAGCAGTGAAACGGGACCCTATGGCTACACCTTC	CASSETGPYGYTF
TRBV7-2	.	few	TRBJ2-3	TGTGCCAGCAGCGCCTCGCGTTCAGATACGCAGTATTTT	CASSASRSDTQYF
TRBV5-1	.	many	TRBJ2-1	TGCGCCAGCAGCCCGGCAGAATACTACAATGAGCAGTTCTTC	CASSPAEYYNEQFF
TRBV20-1	TRBD2	.	TRBJ2-5	TGCAGTGCTAGAGATAGGAAAGGTCTAGCGGGGGGCGAGTACTTC	CSARDRKGLAGGEYF
TRBV5-6	.	.	TRBJ2-7	TGTGCCAGCAGCTTGCGGGCAGGGTCCTTTGAGGAGCAGTACTTC	CASSLRAGSFEEQYF
TRBV7-3	.	.	TRBJ2-5	TGTGCCAGCAGCCTCGACAAGGCCGGGACCCAGTACTTC	CASSLDKAGTQYF
TRBV20-1	TRBD2	few	TRBJ2-2	TGCAGTGCTAGACCAGGGACTAGCGGAAACACCGGGGAGCTGTTTTTT	CSARPGTSGNTGELFF
TRBV24-1	TRBD1	.	TRBJ2-1	TGTGCCACCAGTGATTTGACAGGGGTGGGCTCCTACAATGAGCAGTTCTTC	CATSDLTGVGSYNEQFF
TRBV4-1	TRBD2	.	TRBJ2-7	TGCGCCAGCAGTCTCGGACTAGCGGGGGCGCAGTACTTC	CASSLGLAGAQYF